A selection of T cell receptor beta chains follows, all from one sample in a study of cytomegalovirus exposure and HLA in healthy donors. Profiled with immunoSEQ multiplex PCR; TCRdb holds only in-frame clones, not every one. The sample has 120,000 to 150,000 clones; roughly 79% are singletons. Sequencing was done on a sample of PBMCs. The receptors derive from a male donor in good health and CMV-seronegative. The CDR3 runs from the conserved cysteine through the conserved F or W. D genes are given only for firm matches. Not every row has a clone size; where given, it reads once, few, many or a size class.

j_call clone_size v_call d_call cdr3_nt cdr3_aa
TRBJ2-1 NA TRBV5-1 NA TGCGCCAGCAGCTTCGGGGGAGTGGTCAATGAGCAGTTCTTC CASSFGGVVNEQFF
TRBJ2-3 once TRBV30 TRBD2 TGTGCCTGGCTACGCGGGGGGCTTACAGATACGCAGTATTTT CAWLRGGLTDTQYF
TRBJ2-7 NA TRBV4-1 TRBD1 TGCGCCAGCAGCCAAGTCCGGCCAGGGGGAAGGTACGAGCAGTACTTC CASSQVRPGGRYEQYF
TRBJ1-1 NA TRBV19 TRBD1 TGTGCCAGCAAGGGGGCAGGGAACACTGAAGCTTTCTTT CASKGAGNTEAFF
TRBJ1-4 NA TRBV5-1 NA TGCGCCAGCAGCTTGGGGGAGGCAACTAATGAAAAACTGTTTTTT CASSLGEATNEKLFF
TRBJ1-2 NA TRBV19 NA TGTGCCAGTAGTATTGGGACTCTCCCTAACTTAGGCTACACCTTC CASSIGTLPNLGYTF
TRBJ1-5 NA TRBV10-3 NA TGTGCCATCAGTGACAGGGTCGGGCAGCCCCAGCATTTT CAISDRVGQPQHF
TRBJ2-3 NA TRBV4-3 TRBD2 TGCGCCAGCAGCAGGGGTAGCGGGGGGAATACGCAGTATTTT CASSRGSGGNTQYF
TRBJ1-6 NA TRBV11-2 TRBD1 TGTGCCAGCAGCTTAGATGCCGGGACAGGGGGATTACTCTTTCCCCTCCACTTT CASSLDAGTGGLLFPLHF
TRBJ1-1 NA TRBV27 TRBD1 TGTGCCAGCAGCGTAGGGACAGGGGGTTTCTTTGAAGCTTTCTTT CASSVGTGGFFEAFF
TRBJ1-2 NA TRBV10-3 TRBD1 TGTGCCATCAGTGGGGGACAGCGGACGACCTTAGCTTATGGCTACACCTTC CAISGGQRTTLAYGYTF
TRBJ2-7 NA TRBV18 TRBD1 TGTGCCAGCTCACCACTTGACAGGGGGCGGAACGAGCAGTACTTC CASSPLDRGRNEQYF
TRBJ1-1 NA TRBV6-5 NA TGTGCCAGCAGTTACTTAGCTGGGACTGAAGCTTTCTTT CASSYLAGTEAFF
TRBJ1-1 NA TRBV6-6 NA TGTGCCAGCAGTTACCTCACTGAAGCTTTCTTT CASSYLTEAFF
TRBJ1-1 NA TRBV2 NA TGTGCCAGCAGAGACAGAACGAACACTGAAGCTTTCTTT CASRDRTNTEAFF
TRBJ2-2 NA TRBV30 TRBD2 TGTGCCTGGAGGGCGGGGGGTTCGGACACCGGGGAGCTGTTTTTT CAWRAGGSDTGELFF
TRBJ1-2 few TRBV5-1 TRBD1 TGCGCCAGCAGCCCGGTTCAAACCAGGGGGCGCGGCTACACCTTC CASSPVQTRGRGYTF
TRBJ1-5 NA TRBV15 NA TGTGCCACCAGCAGAGATCCGGGAGGTCAGCCCCAGCATTTT CATSRDPGGQPQHF
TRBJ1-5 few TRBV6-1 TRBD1 TGTGCCAGCAGCGTCGGGACAGATAGCAATCAGCCCCAGCATTTT CASSVGTDSNQPQHF
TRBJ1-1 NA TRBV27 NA TGTGCCAGCAGTTTATCCTGGGGAGGCACTGAAGCTTTCTTT CASSLSWGGTEAFF
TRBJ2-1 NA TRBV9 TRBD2 TGTGCCAGCAGCCCACGAGCAGGGACTAGCGGGAGCCTATACAATGAGCAGTTCTTC CASSPRAGTSGSLYNEQFF
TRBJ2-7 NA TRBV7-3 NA TGTGCCAGCAGCTCGGGTAGCTCCTACGAGCAGTACTTC CASSSGSSYEQYF
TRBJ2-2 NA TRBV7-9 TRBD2 TGTGCCAGCAGCTTAGTGGGACTAGCGGGGAACACCGGGGAGCTGTTTTTT CASSLVGLAGNTGELFF